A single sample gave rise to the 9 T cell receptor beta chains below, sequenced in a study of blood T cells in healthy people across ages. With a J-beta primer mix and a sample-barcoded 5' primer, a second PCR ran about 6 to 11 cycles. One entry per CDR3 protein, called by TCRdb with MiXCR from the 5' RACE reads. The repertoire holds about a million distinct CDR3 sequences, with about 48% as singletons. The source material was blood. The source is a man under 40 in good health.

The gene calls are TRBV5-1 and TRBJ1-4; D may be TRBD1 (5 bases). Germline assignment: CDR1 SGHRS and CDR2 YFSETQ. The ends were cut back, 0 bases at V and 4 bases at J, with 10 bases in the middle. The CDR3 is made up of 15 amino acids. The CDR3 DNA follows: TGCGCCAGCAGCTTGGCTGGGGGGGATAATGAAAAACTGTTTTTT. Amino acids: CASSLAGGDNEKLFF.

This chain's CDR3 is CSAPGQGLGGYTF. The CDR3 bases are TGCAGTGCCCCGGGACAGGGTCTGGGAGGCTACACCTTC. V usage is TRBV20-1 and J usage is TRBJ1-2; TRBD1 agrees at 9 bases. V lost 6 bases, J lost 8 bases, and 10 bases stayed unmatched. Germline CDR1 reads DFQATT; CDR2 reads SNEGSKA (reference sequence). The CDR3 has 13 residues.

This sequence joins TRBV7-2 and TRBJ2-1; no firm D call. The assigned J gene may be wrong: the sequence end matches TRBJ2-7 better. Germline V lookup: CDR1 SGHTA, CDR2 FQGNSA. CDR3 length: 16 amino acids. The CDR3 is CASSLQQISSYNEQYF. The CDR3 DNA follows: TGTGCCAGCAGCTTACAACAGATTAGCTCCTACAATGAGCAGTACTTC.

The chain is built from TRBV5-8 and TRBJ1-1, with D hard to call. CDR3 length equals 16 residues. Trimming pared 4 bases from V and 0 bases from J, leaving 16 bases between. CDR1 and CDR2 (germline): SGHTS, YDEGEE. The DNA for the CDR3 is TGTGCCAGCAGCCGGGGAGGGCAGACTGTGAACACTGAAGCTTTCTTT. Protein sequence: CASSRGGQTVNTEAFF. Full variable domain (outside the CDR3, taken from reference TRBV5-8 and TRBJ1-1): EAGVTQSPTHLIKTRGQQATLRCSPISGHTSVYWYQQALGLGLQFLLWYDEGEERNRGNFPPRFSGRQFPNYSSELNVNALELEDSALYLCASSRGGQTVNTEAFFGQGTRLTVV.

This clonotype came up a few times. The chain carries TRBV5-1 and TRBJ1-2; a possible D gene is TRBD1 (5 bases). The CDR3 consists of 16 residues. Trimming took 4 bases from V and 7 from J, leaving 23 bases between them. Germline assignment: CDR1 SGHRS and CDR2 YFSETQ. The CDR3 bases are TGCGCCAGCAGCGGTAAAGGGACGGCCTTGTTGACTGGCTACACCTTC. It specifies CASSGKGTALLTGYTF.

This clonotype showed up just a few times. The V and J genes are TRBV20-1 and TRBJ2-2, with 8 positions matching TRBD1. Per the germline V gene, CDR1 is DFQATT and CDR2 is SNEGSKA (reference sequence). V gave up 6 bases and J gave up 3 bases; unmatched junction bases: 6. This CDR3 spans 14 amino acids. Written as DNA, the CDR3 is TGCAGTGCCGCCAGGGGGCTAGACACCGGGGAGCTGTTTTTT. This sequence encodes CSAARGLDTGELFF.

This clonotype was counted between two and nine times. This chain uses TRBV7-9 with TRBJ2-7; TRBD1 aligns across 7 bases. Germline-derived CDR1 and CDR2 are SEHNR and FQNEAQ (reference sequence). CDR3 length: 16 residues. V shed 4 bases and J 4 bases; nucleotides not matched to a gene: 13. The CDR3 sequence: CASSYTGTATQYEQYF. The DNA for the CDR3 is TGTGCCAGCAGCTACACCGGGACAGCAACTCAATACGAGCAGTACTTC.

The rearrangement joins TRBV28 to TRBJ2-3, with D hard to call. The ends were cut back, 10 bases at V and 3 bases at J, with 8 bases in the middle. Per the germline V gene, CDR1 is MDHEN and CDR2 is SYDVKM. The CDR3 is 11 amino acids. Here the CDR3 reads CATKETDTQYF. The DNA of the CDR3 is TGTGCCACCAAGGAGACAGATACGCAGTATTTT.

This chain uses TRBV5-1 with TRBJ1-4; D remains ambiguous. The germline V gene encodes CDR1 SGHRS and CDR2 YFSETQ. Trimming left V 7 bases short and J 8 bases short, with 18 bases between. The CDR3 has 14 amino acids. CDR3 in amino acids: CASRPEEPGEKLFF. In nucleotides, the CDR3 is TGCGCCAGCCGCCCGGAGGAACCGGGGGAAAAACTGTTTTTT.